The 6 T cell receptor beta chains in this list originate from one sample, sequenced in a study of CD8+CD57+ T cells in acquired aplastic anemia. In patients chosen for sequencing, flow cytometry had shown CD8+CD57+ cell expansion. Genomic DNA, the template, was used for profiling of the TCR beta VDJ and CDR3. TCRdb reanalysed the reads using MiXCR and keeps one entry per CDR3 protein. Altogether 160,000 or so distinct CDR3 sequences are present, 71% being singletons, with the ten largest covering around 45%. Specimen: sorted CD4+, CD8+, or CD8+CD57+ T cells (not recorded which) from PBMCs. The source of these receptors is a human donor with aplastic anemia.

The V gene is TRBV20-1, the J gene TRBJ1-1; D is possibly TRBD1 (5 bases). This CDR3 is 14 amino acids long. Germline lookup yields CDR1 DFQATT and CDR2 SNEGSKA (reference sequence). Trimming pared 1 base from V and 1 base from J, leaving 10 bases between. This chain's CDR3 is CSARVGGPNTEAFF. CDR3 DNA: TGCAGTGCTAGAGTCGGGGGACCGAACACTGAAGCTTTCTTT.

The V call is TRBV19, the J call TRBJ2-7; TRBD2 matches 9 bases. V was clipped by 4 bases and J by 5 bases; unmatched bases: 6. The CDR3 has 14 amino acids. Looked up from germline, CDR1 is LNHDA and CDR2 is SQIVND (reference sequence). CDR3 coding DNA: TGTGCCAGTAGTACGGGACTAGCCGGCAACGAGCAGTACTTC. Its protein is CASSTGLAGNEQYF. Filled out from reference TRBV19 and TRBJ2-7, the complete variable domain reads DGGITQSPKYLFRKEGQNVTLSCEQNLNHDAMYWYRQDPGQGLRLIYYSQIVNDFQKGDIAEGYSVSREKKESFPLTVTSAQKNPTAFYLCASSTGLAGNEQYFGPGTRLTVT.

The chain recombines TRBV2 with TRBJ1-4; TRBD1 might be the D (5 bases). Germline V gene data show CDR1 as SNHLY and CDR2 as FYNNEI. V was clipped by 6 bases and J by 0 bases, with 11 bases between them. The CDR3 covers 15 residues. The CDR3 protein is CASRATATTNEKLFF. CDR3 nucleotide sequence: TGTGCCAGCAGGGCGACAGCAACAACTAATGAAAAACTGTTTTTT.

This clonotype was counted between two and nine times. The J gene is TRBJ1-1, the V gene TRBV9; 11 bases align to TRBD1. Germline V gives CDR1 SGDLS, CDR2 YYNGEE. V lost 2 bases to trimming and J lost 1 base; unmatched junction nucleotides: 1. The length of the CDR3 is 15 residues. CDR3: CASSVGTGGNTEAFF. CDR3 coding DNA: TGTGCCAGCAGCGTTGGGACAGGGGGGAACACTGAAGCTTTCTTT.

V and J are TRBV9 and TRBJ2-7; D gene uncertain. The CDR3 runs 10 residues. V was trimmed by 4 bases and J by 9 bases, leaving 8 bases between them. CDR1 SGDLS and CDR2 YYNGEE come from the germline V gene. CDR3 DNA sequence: TGTGCCAGCAGCCCGAGAAGGCAGTACTTC. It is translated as CASSPRRQYF.

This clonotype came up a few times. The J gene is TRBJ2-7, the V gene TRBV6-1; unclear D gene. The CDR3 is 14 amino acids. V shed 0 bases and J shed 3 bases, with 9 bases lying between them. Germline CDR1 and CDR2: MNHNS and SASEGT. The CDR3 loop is CASSEAVPLYEQYF. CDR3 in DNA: TGTGCCAGCAGTGAAGCAGTGCCCCTCTACGAGCAGTACTTC.